This T cell receptor (beta chain) was obtained from a study of T cells in Graves' hyperthyroidism and ophthalmopathy. Regarding the study as a whole: Most thyroid clonotypes expanded above 0.001 appeared in blood too.

This clonotype was detected many times. What it binds is not known. The CDR3 sequence is 13 residues long. Germline CDR1 SQVTM, CDR2 ANQGSEA. The V end lost 2 bases, the J end lost 0 bases, and 6 bases lay between the germline ends. No ophthalmopathy progression within 18 months constituted stable Graves' hyperthyroidism. Uncontrolled infection, other autoimmune disease, pregnancy and lactation each barred patients from inclusion. Regions amplified from RNA transcripts were the TCR beta CDR3 regions. TCR CDR3 underwent first-round RT-PCR with the HTBI primer set. TCRdb itself ran the multiplex PCR reads through MiXCR, one entry per CDR3 protein. Here the sample spans roughly 570,000 distinct CDR3 sequences, around 14% being singletons.

The chain employs TRBV29-1 and TRBJ2-3; no clear D gene. Material for sequencing was blood. The TCR comes from a woman in her 30s with Graves' hyperthyroidism. The DNA for the CDR3 is TGCAGCGTTGAAACGCCGAGCACAGATACGCAGTATTTT. Its translation: CSVETPSTDTQYF.